The rows below give T cell receptor beta chains drawn from one sample of a study of control samples from healthy donors and cancer patients. Clones were sequenced by immunoSEQ multiplex PCR, and TCRdb holds only the in-frame ones, with some missing. Of approximately 150,000 clones listed, about 90% were seen once; the top ten hold about 2%. The specimen sequenced was blood. These receptors were obtained from a woman in her thirties or forties in good health. The conserved cysteine and the conserved F or W are not part of the CDR3 here. The order of the fields is J gene, V gene, D gene, CDR3 protein. A D gene is named only where the DNA matches it firmly.

>TRBJ2-1|TRBV3-1/TRBV3-2|TRBD2
ASSQGNLAGGSSYNEQF
>TRBJ1-4|TRBV5-1|-
ASSVSSHLSEKLF
>TRBJ2-4|TRBV7-9|-
ASSQTGWGKY
>TRBJ2-3|TRBV11-2|-
ASSKSTDTQY
>TRBJ1-3|TRBV1|-
TSSQGVQALSGNTIY
>TRBJ2-1|TRBV15|-
ATSRDPNRYNEQF
>TRBJ1-2|TRBV6-5|TRBD1
ASILDRGPDGYT
>TRBJ2-3|TRBV20-1|-
SAHQGGVKY
>TRBJ2-3|TRBV5-4|TRBD1
ASSPDRGRPDTQY
>TRBJ1-2|TRBV7-3|-
ASSPDAGGYGYT
>TRBJ1-5|TRBV6-5|-
ASSYLYASNQPQH
>TRBJ1-4|TRBV27|-
ASSTIGGWDEKLF
>TRBJ2-7|TRBV20-1|TRBD1
SASAGGQGTYEQY
>TRBJ1-1|TRBV5-1|TRBD1
ASSTTGGITEAF
>TRBJ1-6|TRBV6-5|TRBD1
ASSNTGDSPLH
>TRBJ2-3|TRBV11-2|-
ASSRRTGTDTQY
>TRBJ1-2|TRBV6-5|-
ASSYGSGFRYGYT
>TRBJ2-6|TRBV19|-
ASSTDNSGANVLT
>TRBJ2-7|TRBV2|-
ASTGGQGAIEQY
>TRBJ2-4|TRBV10-1|TRBD1
ASRAQGENIQY
>TRBJ2-7|TRBV3-1/TRBV3-2|TRBD2
ASSQGVRLAGLTYEQY
>TRBJ2-2|TRBV5-6|-
ASSTPRGNSTGELF
>TRBJ1-5|TRBV3-1/TRBV3-2|-
ASSQKLGQPQH
>TRBJ2-7|TRBV27|-
ASSSRGAREQY
>TRBJ1-1|TRBV18|-
ASSLQGAEAF
>TRBJ2-2|TRBV5-1|TRBD1
ASSLERQGGGELF
>TRBJ1-4|TRBV19|-
ASSMFGLGEKLF
>TRBJ2-7|TRBV25-1|-
ASVRGDGEQY
>TRBJ1-2|TRBV2|-
ASSRFWDSGYT
>TRBJ2-3|TRBV5-1|TRBD2
ASSYAPSGGAGDTQY
>TRBJ2-1|TRBV3-1/TRBV3-2|TRBD2
ASSLTSAGEQF
>TRBJ2-7|TRBV12-5|-
ASVPDRKLYEQY
>TRBJ1-1|TRBV6-1|TRBD1
ASSEAGDRGKAF
>TRBJ1-1|TRBV5-1|-
ASSGLGGNTEAF
>TRBJ2-1|TRBV5-1|-
ASSYQQESYNEQF
>TRBJ1-5|TRBV6-5|-
ASSYENQPQH
>TRBJ1-4|TRBV19|TRBD1
ASRPDRANEKLF
>TRBJ1-1|TRBV7-9|-
ASSLAGGAPEAF
>TRBJ1-2|TRBV19|-
ASSILTSANYGYT
>TRBJ2-3|TRBV9|TRBD1
ASSTAGTATDTQY
>TRBJ1-6|TRBV12-3/TRBV12-4|-
ASGRTDSPLH